This T cell receptor beta chain appears in the sequencing data of a study of blood T cell repertoires in COVID-19. In the study overall: Acute and convalescent COVID-19 samples came from the United States, Italy and Spain. Nucleic acid was either cDNA or gDNA, and it came from T cells, B-cell-depleted T cells, or PBMCs.

In the study's own analysis: Amplification of reference gene primers provided the estimated nucleated cell counts. Some clones are missing from TCRdb's copy, which holds only in-frame ones; the method was immunoSEQ multiplex PCR. That table furnishes V, J and clone size, whereas the DNA furnished D and trimming. The table lists 300,000 to 450,000 clones, more than 70% of them singletons, with less than 11% in the top ten. Recruited during active infection, patients (from Seattle) were subsequently followed longitudinally. This TCR derives from a woman aged 25 to 39 with COVID-19, enrolled during active disease. Sequencing used peripheral blood.

CDR3 nucleotides: TGTGCCAGTAGTACCTATCCGGGACAGGGCGCCTACGAGCAGTACTTC. It yields the protein CASSTYPGQGAYEQYF. The J gene is TRBJ2-7, the V gene TRBV19, with 9 bases lining up with TRBD1. The CDR3 is 16 amino acids. The germline V gene has CDR1 LNHDA and CDR2 SQIVND (reference sequence). Losses at the gene ends were 4 bases for V and 2 bases for J; bases not matched to a gene: 9.